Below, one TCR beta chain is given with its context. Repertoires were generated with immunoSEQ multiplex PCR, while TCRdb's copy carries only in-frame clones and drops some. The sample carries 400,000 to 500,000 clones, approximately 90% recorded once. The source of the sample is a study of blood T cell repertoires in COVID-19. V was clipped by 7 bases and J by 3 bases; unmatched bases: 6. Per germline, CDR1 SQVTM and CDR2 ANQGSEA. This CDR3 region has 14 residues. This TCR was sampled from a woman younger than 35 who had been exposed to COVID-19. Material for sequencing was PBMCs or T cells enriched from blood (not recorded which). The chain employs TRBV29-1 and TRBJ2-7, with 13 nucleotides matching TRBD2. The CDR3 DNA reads TGCAGCGCTAGGACTAGCGGGAGAGGCTACGAGCAGTACTTC. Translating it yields CSARTSGRGYEQYF.